This T cell receptor (beta chain) was sequenced in a study of T cell responses to AZD1222 COVID-19 vaccine. Study background: Second-dose timings of about 4 or about 12 weeks were pooled.

TCRdb's copy holds only in-frame clones and misses some; the assay was immunoSEQ multiplex PCR. Of 100,000 to 140,000 clones in the sample, approximately 88% were seen once. A remark on this clone: Its antigen is unidentified.

Whole-study results and caveats: Repertoires in all cases were sampled only once the peak T cell response had passed. There were mostly white British donors and more females than males, and clonal diversity was possibly underestimated.

The CDR3 totals 16 residues. V lost 8 bases, J lost 2 bases, and 5 bases stayed unmatched. Looked up from germline, CDR1 is LNHDA and CDR2 is SQIVND (reference sequence). Source: peripheral blood, taken on day 0 of AZD1222 vaccination. The chain carries TRBV19 and TRBJ1-6; TRBD1 agrees at 11 bases. This sequence originates from an adult in good health. CDR3 coding DNA: TGTGCCAGTGGGGACAGGGGGAGCGCCTATAATTCACCCCTCCACTTT. It codes for CASGDRGSAYNSPLHF. Together with reference TRBV19 and TRBJ1-6, the CDR3 gives the full variable domain: DGGITQSPKYLFRKEGQNVTLSCEQNLNHDAMYWYRQDPGQGLRLIYYSQIVNDFQKGDIAEGYSVSREKKESFPLTVTSAQKNPTAFYLCASGDRGSAYNSPLHFGNGTRLTVT.